This entry lists 27 T cell receptor beta chains sequenced from one sample in a study of CD8 T cells in Susac syndrome. Reverse transcription of about 0.45 to 1 ug RNA used random hexamers. From the immunoSEQ multiplex PCR reads, TCRdb called clonotypes with MiXCR, one entry per CDR3 protein. The table records 100,000 or so distinct CDR3 sequences, approximately 90% of them present only once. The sample comprised CD8+ T cells from PBMCs. The source is a human donor in good health.

The chain joins TRBV5-1 to TRBJ2-3; D ambiguous. The V gene's germline CDR1 is SGHRS and CDR2 YFSETQ. CDR3 length: 12 amino acids. Trimming took 0 bases from V and 4 from J, leaving 3 bases between them. The CDR3 nucleotides read TGCGCCAGCAGCTTGGAGGCAGATACGCAGTATTTT. Translating gives CASSLEADTQYF.

The rearrangement links TRBV6-4 to TRBJ2-1, with 7 bases aligning to TRBD2. With V trimmed by 5 bases and J by 5 bases, 9 bases remained unmatched. Germline lookup yields CDR1 MRHNA and CDR2 SNTAGT. This CDR3 spans 15 amino acids. CDR3 bases: TGTGCCAGCAGTACTAGCGACTCTCCGGACAATGAGCAGTTCTTC. It translates to CASSTSDSPDNEQFF.

In this sample, this clonotype turned up a few times. The rearrangement uses TRBV7-2 and TRBJ2-5, with TRBD2 as a possible D gene (7 bases). Germline values: CDR1 SGHTA, CDR2 FQGNSA. The length of the CDR3 is 14 residues. Trimming took off 5 bases at V and 5 bases at J, with 15 bases between the two ends. The CDR3 spells CASSALRGGETQYF. In nucleotides, the CDR3 is TGTGCCAGCAGCGCCCTGAGGGGGGGGGAGACCCAGTACTTC.

The chain links TRBV11-3 to TRBJ2-7; D is unclear. Between the trimmed V and J ends, which lost 3 bases and 2 bases, there was a span of 11 bases. There are 14 residues in the CDR3. The germline gives CDR1 SGHNT, CDR2 YENEEA. CDR3 protein: CASSFPHYPYEQYF. The CDR3 region has the DNA TGTGCCAGCAGCTTTCCACACTATCCCTACGAGCAGTACTTC. The full variable domain, rest sourced from reference TRBV11-3 and TRBJ2-7, is EAGVVQSPRYKIIEKKQPVAFWCNPISGHNTLYWYLQNLGQGPELLIRYENEEAVDDSQLPKDRFSAERLKGVDSTLKIQPAELGDSAVYLCASSFPHYPYEQYFGPGTRLTVT.

CDR3 in DNA: TGTGCCAGCAGCTCGGACAGGGTCGGAGTTTCACCCCTCCACTTT. As protein: CASSSDRVGVSPLHF. The rearrangement joins TRBV7-9 to TRBJ1-6, with TRBD1 identical over 8 bases. The ends lost 4 bases at V and 9 bases at J; junction bases unmatched: 8. In germline, CDR1 is SEHNR, CDR2 FQNEAQ (reference sequence). CDR3 length: 15 residues.

The V gene is TRBV3-1, the J gene TRBJ1-4; D ambiguous. Germline V gene sequence: CDR1 LGHDT, CDR2 YNNKEL (reference sequence). CDR3 size: 17 residues. V was clipped by 3 bases and J by 0 bases, with 14 bases between them. The CDR3 is CASSHDYGVATNEKLFF. DNA for the CDR3: TGTGCCAGCAGCCACGACTACGGGGTCGCAACTAATGAAAAACTGTTTTTT.

This clonotype was found once. V is TRBV5-4 and J is TRBJ2-1, with a possible D match to TRBD2 (5 bases). The CDR3 covers 14 residues. Trimming left V 2 bases short and J 4 bases short, with 10 bases between. Per the germline V gene, CDR1 is SGHNT and CDR2 is YYREEE (reference sequence). DNA for the CDR3: TGTGCCAGCAGCTTAGCTCAGCGGTACAATGAGCAGTTCTTC. Protein sequence: CASSLAQRYNEQFF. The whole variable domain, filled in from reference TRBV5-4 and TRBJ2-1, reads ETGVTQSPTHLIKTRGQQVTLRCSSQSGHNTVSWYQQALGQGPQFIFQYYREEENGRGNFPPRFSGLQFPNYSSELNVNALELDDSALYLCASSLAQRYNEQFFGPGTRLTVL.

The genes are TRBV19 and TRBJ2-6, with D perhaps given as TRBD1 or TRBD2 (5 bases each). The CDR3 runs to 16 residues. V lost 3 bases to trimming and J lost 2 bases, with 11 bases between them. Germline lookup yields CDR1 LNHDA and CDR2 SQIVND (reference sequence). CDR3: CASSMGQGAGANVLTF. CDR3 nucleotides: TGTGCCAGTAGTATGGGTCAGGGAGCTGGGGCCAACGTCCTGACTTTC.

This chain connects TRBV29-1 to TRBJ2-3; TRBD1 matches 7 bases. The CDR3 runs 13 residues. Germline CDR1 reads SQVTM; CDR2 reads ANQGSEA. The V gene end was trimmed by 6 bases and the J gene end by 6 bases; junction bases not matched to a gene: 9. This CDR3 reads CSVELGGADTQYF. CDR3 coding DNA: TGCAGCGTCGAACTAGGGGGCGCGGATACGCAGTATTTT.

A word on this clonotype: No conserved phenylalanine or tryptophan ends this CDR3, so it is likely a read error. This sequence joins TRBV29-1 and TRBJ2-5; maybe TRBD1 (6 bases). From germline, CDR1 is SQVTM and CDR2 ANQGSEA. The CDR3 totals 12 residues. The V end was cut by 4 bases, the J end by 5 bases, with 11 bases between. CDR3 coding DNA: TGCAGCGTTGCAGGGGCGAGGGAGACCCAGTACCTC. This encodes CSVAGARETQYL.

The chain recombines TRBV10-3 with TRBJ1-5; perhaps TRBD1 as D (6 bases). Germline assignment: CDR1 ENHRY and CDR2 SYGVKD. This CDR3 has 14 amino acids. V gave up 3 bases and J gave up 6 bases, with 12 bases separating them. The DNA for the CDR3 is TGTGCCATCAGTGATACCGGGGGCAGTCAGCCCCAGCATTTT. Protein product: CAISDTGGSQPQHF.

In nucleotides, the CDR3 is TGTGCCAGCAGCTTAGCGCGGATTGGGGGCTTGGGGACTGAAGCTTTCTTT. As protein: CASSLARIGGLGTEAFF. The chain recombines TRBV7-9 with TRBJ1-1; maybe TRBD1 (6 bases). V shed 0 bases and J shed 5 bases, with 19 bases lying between them. CDR1 and CDR2 from the germline V gene are SEHNR and FQNEAQ (reference sequence). The CDR3 runs to 17 residues. The full variable domain, its missing parts supplied by reference TRBV7-9 and TRBJ1-1, is DTGVSQNPRHKITKRGQNVTFRCDPISEHNRLYWYRQTLGQGPEFLTYFQNEAQLEKSRLLSDRFSAERPKGSFSTLEIQRTEQGDSAMYLCASSLARIGGLGTEAFFGQGTRLTVV.

The CDR3 protein is CASSLGGGANTQYF. The CDR3, as DNA: TGTGCCAGCAGCTTAGGTGGGGGGGCCAATACGCAGTATTTT. The chain employs TRBV7-6 and TRBJ2-3; weak D call: TRBD2 (7 bases). Germline-derived CDR1 and CDR2 are SGHVS and FNYEAQ. The V end lost 1 base, the J end lost 7 bases, and 12 bases lay between the germline ends. This CDR3 has 14 amino acids.

The chain has TRBV5-1 and TRBJ2-5, with D perhaps TRBD2 (7 bases). Germline-derived CDR1 and CDR2 are SGHRS and YFSETQ. V dropped 10 bases and J dropped 5 bases, with 15 bases sitting between them. The CDR3 consists of 12 residues. CDR3 residues: CASRGAEETQYF. The CDR3 nucleotides are TGCGCCTCCCGGGGGGCCGAGGAGACCCAGTACTTC.

J is TRBJ2-1 and V is TRBV7-9; TRBD2 matches at 9 bases. This CDR3 has 15 residues. From germline, CDR1 is SEHNR and CDR2 FQNEAQ (reference sequence). V shed 6 bases and J 0 bases; nucleotides not matched to a gene: 3. This CDR3 is CASRTSGSSYNEQFF. In DNA form, the CDR3 reads TGTGCCAGCAGGACTAGCGGCAGCTCCTACAATGAGCAGTTCTTC.

J is TRBJ2-6 and V is TRBV9; D uncertain. Germline assignment: CDR1 SGDLS and CDR2 YYNGEE. V was trimmed by 2 bases and J by 4 bases, leaving 1 base between them. CDR3 length: 12 amino acids. The CDR3 protein is CASSVGANVLTF. CDR3 in DNA: TGTGCCAGCAGCGTGGGGGCCAACGTCCTGACTTTC.

The chain carries TRBV7-3 and TRBJ2-1; 10 bases fit TRBD1. The CDR3 consists of 15 residues. The germline V gene has CDR1 SGHTA and CDR2 FQGTGA. V gave up 5 bases and J gave up 3 bases; unmatched junction bases: 4. The CDR3 protein is CASSPDRGLYNEQFF. DNA for the CDR3: TGTGCCAGCAGCCCCGACAGGGGGCTCTACAATGAGCAGTTCTTC.

Concerning this clonotype: An end of the junction differs from the germline gene, which may be a read error. The CDR3 DNA is TGTGCCAGCAGCCTGGGACTAGCGGGGGGGCCTTTCCACTTC. This encodes CASSLGLAGGPFHF. The J gene is TRBJ2-5, the V gene TRBV4-2, with TRBD2 matching over 16 bases. Germline-derived CDR1 and CDR2 are LGHNA and YNFKEQ. This CDR3 is 14 amino acids long.

The CDR3 region is CASSPLQAKETQYF. For the CDR3, the DNA is TGTGCCAGCAGCCCATTACAGGCGAAAGAGACCCAGTACTTC. The chain has TRBV14 and TRBJ2-5; tentative D call: TRBD1 (5 bases). The CDR3 spans 14 residues. Germline V CDR1 and CDR2: SGHDN, FVKESK. Trimming took 4 bases from V and 3 from J, leaving 12 bases between them. Combining the CDR3 with reference TRBV14 and TRBJ2-5 gives the whole variable domain EAGVTQFPSHSVIEKGQTVTLRCDPISGHDNLYWYRRVMGKEIKFLLHFVKESKQDESGMPNNRFLAERTGGTYSTLKVQPAELEDSGVYFCASSPLQAKETQYFGPGTRLLVL.

The chain is built from TRBV6-2 or TRBV6-3 and TRBJ2-2; no clear D gene. Germline V CDR1 and CDR2: MNHEY, SVGEGT. The V end lost 2 bases, the J end lost 6 bases, and 4 bases lay between the germline ends. This CDR3 region has 12 residues. CDR3 protein: CASSYKPGELFF. The CDR3 coding sequence is TGTGCCAGCAGTTACAAGCCCGGGGAGCTGTTTTTT.

The genes are TRBV6-5 and TRBJ1-2, with D perhaps matching TRBD1 (5 bases). Deletions cut 10 bases from V and 5 bases from J, with 14 bases between. This CDR3 has 12 amino acids. The germline CDR1 and CDR2 sequences are MNHEY and SVGAGI. The CDR3 spells CATTGGLYGYTF. The CDR3 DNA reads as TGTGCCACCACGGGGGGTCTTTATGGCTACACCTTC.

The V and J genes are TRBV4-2 and TRBJ2-1; 7 bases agree with TRBD2. Germline V CDR1 and CDR2: LGHNA, YNFKEQ. The CDR3 is 15 amino acids. V was clipped by 0 bases and J by 7 bases; unmatched bases: 6. CDR3 DNA: TGTGCCAGCAGCCAAGATGCGACTAGCTGGAATGAGCAGTTCTTC. This encodes CASSQDATSWNEQFF.

The gene calls are TRBV6-5 and TRBJ2-7; 7 nucleotides align to TRBD1. V shed 7 bases and J 5 bases; nucleotides not matched to a gene: 8. CDR1 MNHEY and CDR2 SVGAGI come from the germline V gene. The CDR3 totals 13 residues. This CDR3 is CASTKTGSNEQYF. The CDR3 nucleotides read TGTGCCAGCACCAAGACAGGGTCCAACGAGCAGTACTTC.

A single count supports this clonotype. The gene calls are TRBV5-1 and TRBJ1-2; D is ambiguous. CDR1 is SGHRS, CDR2 YFSETQ, per germline. This CDR3 comprises 15 residues. Trimming cost V 0 bases and J 4 bases, with 13 bases left between them. The CDR3 spells CASSLDSDGLYGYTF. As DNA, the CDR3 is TGCGCCAGCAGCTTGGACAGCGACGGACTCTATGGCTACACCTTC.

The gene calls are TRBV9 and TRBJ1-6, with no clear D. The CDR3 is made up of 16 amino acids. Germline CDR1 is SGDLS and CDR2 is YYNGEE. V dropped 7 bases and J dropped 1 base, with 15 bases sitting between them. The CDR3 sequence is CASENGDGSYNSPLHF. DNA for the CDR3: TGTGCCAGCGAAAATGGCGACGGGTCCTATAATTCACCCCTCCACTTT.

The gene calls are TRBV30 and TRBJ1-3; no clear D. The V gene lost 4 bases and the J gene lost 0 bases, with 19 bases spanning the gap. CDR1 is GTSNPN and CDR2 is SVGIG in the germline V gene (reference sequence). This CDR3 comprises 17 residues. In DNA, the CDR3 is TGTGCCTGGAACTCAGGCGGACCCCTTGACTCTGGAAACACCATATATTTT. It translates to CAWNSGGPLDSGNTIYF.

This clonotype has a single count. The gene calls are TRBV29-1 and TRBJ1-4; D unresolved. Germline V gene data show CDR1 as SQVTM and CDR2 as ANQGSEA. V lost 0 bases, J lost 5 bases, and 7 bases lay in between. The CDR3 is made up of 13 amino acids. The CDR3 DNA sequence: TGCAGCGTTGAAGATGACTGGAATGAAAAACTGTTTTTT. Protein sequence: CSVEDDWNEKLFF.